The 17 T cell receptor beta chains below were found in one sample sequenced in a study of blood T cell repertoires in COVID-19. The repertoire was sequenced with immunoSEQ multiplex PCR; TCRdb's copy has only in-frame clones and lacks some. The table shows roughly 310,000 clones, with roughly 90% occurring only once. What was sequenced was peripheral blood. The source of these receptors is a woman in her fifties or sixties with active or convalescent COVID-19.

The chain carries TRBV5-1 and TRBJ2-5, with 8 bases matching TRBD1. Germline assignment: CDR1 SGHRS and CDR2 YFSETQ. Trimming cost V 6 bases and J 4 bases; bases outside gene matches: 8. The CDR3 is 14 residues long. CDR3 sequence reads: CASTRTGSGETQYF. The CDR3 nucleotides are TGCGCCAGCACCCGGACAGGGTCAGGAGAGACCCAGTACTTC.

The rearrangement joins TRBV11-2 to TRBJ2-3; TRBD2 might be the D (6 bases). CDR1 and CDR2 from the germline V gene are SGHAT and FQNNGV. The CDR3 runs to 11 residues. The ends were cut back, 10 bases at V and 6 bases at J, with 11 bases in the middle. The CDR3 is CATSGEDTQYF. CDR3 coding DNA: TGTGCCACCTCGGGGGAGGATACGCAGTATTTT.

The J gene is TRBJ1-1, the V gene TRBV6-5; the match to TRBD1 covers 8 bases. CDR3 length: 12 residues. The germline gives CDR1 MNHEY, CDR2 SVGAGI. The V and J ends lost 5 bases and 7 bases, in that order; junction bases with no gene match: 3. The CDR3 region has the DNA TGTGCCAGCAGTAGGGACAGGCGTGAAGCTTTCTTT. Protein product: CASSRDRREAFF.

The V gene is TRBV4-3, the J gene TRBJ2-7, with D possibly being TRBD2 (6 bases). The CDR3 has 15 residues. CDR1 is LGHNA and CDR2 is YSLEER in the germline V gene. V was cut by 0 bases and J by 7 bases, with 16 bases left in between. The chain's CDR3 is CASSQDPGEVEEQYF. The CDR3 DNA reads TGCGCCAGCAGCCAAGATCCGGGGGAGGTAGAGGAGCAGTACTTC.

The rearrangement joins TRBV18 to TRBJ2-4; D perhaps matches TRBD2 (5 bases). V lost 2 bases, J lost 2 bases, and 10 bases lay in between. Germline CDR1 KGHSH, CDR2 LQKENI. The CDR3 runs 15 residues. Here the CDR3 DNA reads TGTGCCAGCTCACCAAGGCAGGACTCCAAAAACATTCAGTACTTC. It yields the protein CASSPRQDSKNIQYF. Supplemented by reference TRBV18 and TRBJ2-4, the full variable domain reads NAGVMQNPRHLVRRRGQEARLRCSPMKGHSHVYWYRQLPEEGLKFMVYLQKENIIDESGMPKERFSAEFPKEGPSILRIQQVVRGDSAAYFCASSPRQDSKNIQYFGAGTRLSVL.

The chain uses TRBV5-4 and TRBJ2-5; 8 nucleotides align to TRBD1. The trim removed 5 bases at V and 2 bases at J, leaving 11 bases unmatched. The CDR3 covers 16 residues. Germline V gene data show CDR1 as SGHNT and CDR2 as YYREEE (reference sequence). The CDR3 is CASSERLQGAQETQYF. The CDR3 DNA follows: TGTGCCAGCAGTGAAAGGTTGCAGGGGGCGCAAGAGACCCAGTACTTC. Using reference TRBV5-4 and TRBJ2-5 for the parts outside the CDR3, the full variable domain is ETGVTQSPTHLIKTRGQQVTLRCSSQSGHNTVSWYQQALGQGPQFIFQYYREEENGRGNFPPRFSGLQFPNYSSELNVNALELDDSALYLCASSERLQGAQETQYFGPGTRLLVL.

The rearrangement links TRBV7-8 to TRBJ2-3, with 8 nucleotides matching TRBD2. Germline CDR1 is SGHVS and CDR2 is FQNEAQ. The length of the CDR3 is 17 residues. With 0 bases clipped from V and 2 bases from J, the junction kept 7 bases outside the gene matches. In nucleotides, the CDR3 is TGTGCCAGCAGCTTAGCGAGTCCTAGCGGGTTCACAGATACGCAGTATTTT. Residues: CASSLASPSGFTDTQYF.

V usage is TRBV4-2 and J usage is TRBJ2-7; D is possibly TRBD2 (7 bases). Germline values: CDR1 LGHNA, CDR2 YNFKEQ. Trimming pared 1 base from V and 3 bases from J, leaving 13 bases between. There are 15 residues in the CDR3. The CDR3: CASSQVGGRNYEQYF. CDR3 bases: TGTGCCAGCAGCCAAGTGGGGGGGCGAAACTACGAGCAGTACTTC.

The chain carries TRBV6-5 and TRBJ2-7, with 8 bases lining up with TRBD1. Germline CDR1 reads MNHEY; CDR2 reads SVGAGI. Trimming took 0 bases from V and 5 from J; bases not matched to a gene: 9. The CDR3 extends over 16 amino acids. CDR3 sequence: CASSYSFRGQQDEQYF. The CDR3, as DNA: TGTGCCAGCAGTTACTCGTTCAGGGGGCAACAGGACGAGCAGTACTTC.

This chain links TRBV7-8 with TRBJ1-6; D perhaps matches TRBD1 (5 bases). The germline CDR1 and CDR2 sequences are SGHVS and FQNEAQ. V was cut by 1 base and J by 8 bases, with 12 bases left in between. The CDR3 has 15 residues. The CDR3 DNA reads as TGTGCCAGCAGCTTAGGTCGGGGGATTTATTCACCCCTCCACTTT. Translating gives CASSLGRGIYSPLHF.

This chain connects TRBV4-1 to TRBJ1-1, with no clear D. V was clipped by 1 base and J by 3 bases, with 18 bases between them. CDR1 and CDR2 (germline): MGHRA, YSYEKL. The CDR3 runs to 17 residues. CDR3 in DNA: TGCGCCAGCAGCCAAGTTGACGGATGGTCGAGGGACACTGAAGCTTTCTTT. This sequence encodes CASSQVDGWSRDTEAFF.

The gene calls are TRBV28 and TRBJ2-1; 8 bases match TRBD2. The CDR3 is 15 amino acids. The ends lost 1 base at V and 3 bases at J; junction bases unmatched: 2. Germline V gene sequence: CDR1 MDHEN, CDR2 SYDVKM. The CDR3 reads CASSLFTSGYNEQFF. In DNA form, the CDR3 reads TGTGCCAGCAGTTTATTCACTAGCGGCTACAATGAGCAGTTCTTC.

The chain combines TRBV10-3 with TRBJ1-5; 7 positions match TRBD1. V gave up 10 bases and J gave up 8 bases; unmatched junction bases: 8. The CDR3 consists of 12 residues. The V gene's germline CDR1 is ENHRY and CDR2 SYGVKD. DNA for the CDR3: TGTGCCACGGCGACAGGGAGTGAGCCCCAGCATTTT. It translates to CATATGSEPQHF.

J is TRBJ2-7 and V is TRBV7-9; a weak D match, TRBD2 (6 bases). Germline V gene lookup returns CDR1 SEHNR and CDR2 FQNEAQ (reference sequence). V shed 5 bases and J shed 3 bases, with 26 bases lying between them. The CDR3 covers 18 residues. CDR3 sequence (DNA): TGTGCCAGCAGCGTCCTAGGCGGAGGGCGGTCTTATTTCTACGAGCAGTACTTC. Translating gives CASSVLGGGRSYFYEQYF.

The J gene is TRBJ1-5, the V gene TRBV7-8; 9 bases are shared with TRBD1. V shed 4 bases and J 2 bases; nucleotides not matched to a gene: 12. This CDR3 region has 18 residues. Germline V CDR1 and CDR2: SGHVS, FQNEAQ. In DNA form, the CDR3 reads TGTGCCAGCAGCTGGGACAGGGTTGTAGGGGTTGGCAATCAGCCCCAGCATTTT. It encodes CASSWDRVVGVGNQPQHF. The entire variable domain, with the rest obtained from reference TRBV7-8 and TRBJ1-5, is as follows: GAGVSQSPRYKVAKRGQDVALRCDPISGHVSLFWYQQALGQGPEFLTYFQNEAQLDKSGLPSDRFFAERPEGSVSTLKIQRTQQEDSAVYLCASSWDRVVGVGNQPQHFGDGTRLSIL.

The V gene is TRBV5-1, the J gene TRBJ2-3, with D possibly being TRBD2 (5 bases). Between the trimmed V and J ends, which lost 4 bases and 4 bases, there was a span of 16 bases. In germline, CDR1 is SGHRS, CDR2 YFSETQ. The length of the CDR3 is 15 residues. The DNA for the CDR3 is TGCGCCAGCAGCGCGGGCGGAGTAGCTGCAGATACGCAGTATTTT. Translation: CASSAGGVAADTQYF.

The chain's CDR3 is CATSRVTGGNSGYTF. The CDR3 region has the DNA TGTGCCACCAGCAGGGTTACAGGGGGCAATTCGGGCTACACCTTC. The V gene is TRBV15, the J gene TRBJ1-2; 9 bases map to TRBD1. Germline V gene data show CDR1 as LNHNV and CDR2 as YYDKDF (reference sequence). CDR3 size: 15 residues. Trimming took 3 bases from V and 8 from J; bases not matched to a gene: 10.